This T cell receptor beta chain was sequenced in a study of T-cell reconstitution after alpha-beta-depleted transplantation in children. Unique molecular identifiers were used to barcode this TCRbeta library. MiXCR was run by TCRdb on the PCR reads, yielding one entry per CDR3 protein. Here the sample spans hundreds of thousands of distinct CDR3 sequences, approximately 12% being singletons. The junction had 6 bases not matched to a gene; V was cut back by 6 bases and J by 5 bases. The CDR3 extends over 14 amino acids. V gene TRBV12-3 or TRBV12-4 combines with J gene TRBJ2-7, with TRBD2 matching over 11 bases. This sequence originates from a male patient younger than 18 who had a stem cell transplant for acute myeloid leukemia, so the T cells may come from the graft donor. Sequences were derived from PBMCs, mostly from graft donor cells, sampled 360 days after TCRalphabeta/CD19-depleted stem cell transplant. The CDR3 loop reads CASRPSLAGDEQYF. The CDR3 region has the DNA TGTGCCAGCAGACCCTCACTAGCGGGAGACGAGCAGTACTTC.